This entry is about one T cell receptor beta chain. Its antigen is unknown. This sample is drawn from a study of long-term antiretroviral therapy in people with HIV. Study outcomes and limitations: Information pertaining to ART adherence, viral resistance or therapeutic modifications was not obtained. Even long-term ART left TRB diversity below transplant donor controls, despite gains. Specimen acquisition occurred between the mid-2000s and the late 2010s, potentially under older ART regimens.

CDR1 is LNHDA, CDR2 SQIVND, per germline (reference sequence). V was clipped by 7 bases and J by 3 bases; unmatched bases: 4. This CDR3 comprises 14 residues. Researchers report immunoSEQ v3.0 was run at survey level. Profiling relied on immunoSEQ multiplex PCR, and the TCRdb table lists in-frame clones only, not all of them. This sample has 16,000 or so clones, with 77% found just once. This chain links TRBV19 with TRBJ1-1; 11 bases are shared with TRBD1. The sequence came from a man aged 25-45 years with HIV. This specimen consisted of unsorted PBMCs, obtained less than 2.2 years before starting antiretroviral therapy. The CDR3 DNA reads as TGTGCCAGTATCCGGACAGGGGGCTACACTGAAGCTTTCTTT. Encoded protein: CASIRTGGYTEAFF.